The following is a T cell receptor (beta chain) sequence with its context. What it recognizes is unknown. This specimen comes from a study of T cell clusters in autoimmune cytopenias. Findings of the study overall: Clustering suggested that physiological T cell clusters were missing in primary autoimmune cytopenia patients. TRB repertoire shifts in secondary cytopenia and chronic lymphocytic leukemia mostly reflected lymphoma, not autoimmunity.

TRB rearrangements were amplified by touch-down multiplex PCR with mixed TRB-A/B primers. TCRdb re-called the multiplex PCR reads, yielding one record per CDR3 amino acid sequence without DNA. The specimen's table records 8,200 or so distinct CDR3 sequences. Germline V gene data show CDR1 as KGHSH and CDR2 as LQKENI. The CDR3 runs 15 residues. Roughly 38,000 genome equivalents of blood DNA were amplified for TRB. The specimen sequenced was peripheral blood. This receptor was identified in a human donor with an autoimmune cytopenia or autoimmune hepatitis (not recorded which). The chain carries TRBV18 and TRBJ2-4; TCRdb's D gene call, TRBD1, goes unchecked for lack of DNA. CDR3 protein: CASSPPDGVRDIQYF.